These T cell receptor beta chains were read from a single sample in a study of breast tumors, draining lymph nodes, adjacent tissues. TCRdb reanalysed the multiplex PCR reads using MiXCR and keeps one entry per CDR3 protein. The repertoire holds about 63,000 distinct CDR3 sequences, with 45% to 65% as singletons. The specimen sequenced was breast tumor tissue. These receptors all come from a female donor with breast cancer. Some clones in this sample may be carry-over from other donors' samples. CDR3s leave out the opening cysteine and the closing phenylalanine or tryptophan. Fields, in order: V gene, D gene, J gene, CDR3 length, CDR3 protein. D genes are given only for firm matches.

v_gene: TRBV18; d_gene: -; j_gene: TRBJ1-2; len: 14; CDR3aa: ASSPPSRAFNYGYT
v_gene: TRBV2; d_gene: TRBD1; j_gene: TRBJ2-7; len: 12; CDR3aa: ASSLTGGNYEQY
v_gene: TRBV11-2; d_gene: TRBD2; j_gene: TRBJ2-1; len: 14; CDR3aa: ASSLVTGTSSNEQF
v_gene: TRBV6-5; d_gene: TRBD2; j_gene: TRBJ2-1; len: 13; CDR3aa: ASSSLAGNPQAQF
v_gene: TRBV2; d_gene: -; j_gene: TRBJ2-6; len: 13; CDR3aa: ASSDDSSGANVLT
v_gene: TRBV14; d_gene: -; j_gene: TRBJ1-1; len: 11; CDR3aa: ASSQRQNTEAF
v_gene: TRBV20-1; d_gene: -; j_gene: TRBJ2-1; len: 13; CDR3aa: SANTQGSASNQQF
v_gene: TRBV10-3; d_gene: TRBD1; j_gene: TRBJ1-6; len: 13; CDR3aa: ATTGAGNQGSPLH
v_gene: TRBV7-2; d_gene: -; j_gene: TRBJ2-7; len: 11; CDR3aa: ASSAAGPYEQY
v_gene: TRBV4-1; d_gene: TRBD1; j_gene: TRBJ1-4; len: 13; CDR3aa: ASRPPTGGSEKLF
v_gene: TRBV24-1; d_gene: TRBD1; j_gene: TRBJ2-7; len: 12; CDR3aa: ATSGTGMGNEQY
v_gene: TRBV6-6; d_gene: TRBD1; j_gene: TRBJ2-7; len: 13; CDR3aa: ASSYVQGRSYEQY
v_gene: TRBV10-3; d_gene: -; j_gene: TRBJ1-5; len: 13; CDR3aa: AISESETVYQPQH
v_gene: TRBV7-2; d_gene: TRBD1; j_gene: TRBJ2-1; len: 8; CDR3aa: ARVGTGEF
v_gene: TRBV6-5; d_gene: TRBD1; j_gene: TRBJ1-1; len: 12; CDR3aa: ATTTGGAGTEAF
v_gene: TRBV4-1; d_gene: TRBD2; j_gene: TRBJ2-3; len: 17; CDR3aa: ASSQDPPGLAGNTDTQY